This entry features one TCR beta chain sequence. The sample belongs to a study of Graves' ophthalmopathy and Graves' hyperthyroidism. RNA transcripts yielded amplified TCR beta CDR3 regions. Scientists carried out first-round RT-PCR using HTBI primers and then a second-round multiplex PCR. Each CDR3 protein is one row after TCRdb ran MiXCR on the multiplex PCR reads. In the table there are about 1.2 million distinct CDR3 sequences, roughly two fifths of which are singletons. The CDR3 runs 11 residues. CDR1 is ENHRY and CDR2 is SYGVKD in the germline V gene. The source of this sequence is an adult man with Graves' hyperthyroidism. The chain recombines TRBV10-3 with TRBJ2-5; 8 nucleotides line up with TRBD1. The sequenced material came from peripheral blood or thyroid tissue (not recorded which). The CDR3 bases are TGTGCTCAAGACAGGGGAGAGACCCAGTACTTC. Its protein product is CAQDRGETQYF.